Described below is a single TCR beta chain sequence and its context. Its antigen is currently not known. Qualities for individual bases were not recorded, and no much larger clone is one base off. In the ophthalmopathy patients, disease was moderately to severely active, with a Clinical Activity Score of 3 or more, a NOSPECS grade of 4 or more, and a duration of less than 3 months. Exclusion was applied to patients with uncontrolled infections, other autoimmune diseases, pregnancy or lactation. Diagnoses relied on clinical symptoms, serum thyroxine and TRAb, thyroid ultrasound and orbital computed tomography. PBMCs were isolated from 7.5 to 10 ml of fresh peripheral blood by Ficoll-Paque density gradient centrifugation. Total RNA was extracted using Trizol reagent, and RNA quality was assessed on an Agilent 2100 Bioanalyzer. These data belong to a study of T cells in Graves' hyperthyroidism and ophthalmopathy (dated by TCRdb to between 2017 and 2020). Study-level background: Peripheral blood was sampled at the time of initial diagnosis, prior to any treatment. An independent validation cohort of some 18 hyperthyroidism patients and about 16 patients who later progressed to ophthalmopathy tested prospective prediction of ophthalmopathy. The roughly 100 discovery patients were randomly divided into training and test sets at a 7:3 ratio. The paper reports TCR Vbeta CDR3 sequencing of 130 to 150 peripheral blood samples: 43 ophthalmopathy, under 85 hyperthyroidism and 17 progressor patients. To identify TCR V-J signatures that set the groups apart, the researchers used a discovery cohort of 100 patients, made up of around 40 with Graves' ophthalmopathy and some 56 with stable Graves' hyperthyroidism. Once sampling was done, hyperthyroidism patients were given methimazole at a starting dose of 30 mg daily, whereas ophthalmopathy patients were given high-dose intravenous methylprednisolone. In about 6 Graves' hyperthyroidism patients, the study also compared T-cell repertoires from thyroid tissue with T-cell repertoires from blood.

CDR1 and CDR2 are drawn from the germline V gene: SGHRS, YFSETQ. The trim is 7 bases for V and 0 bases for J, with a gap of 13 bases between the germline ends. Inclusive of the bounding cysteine and phenylalanine, the CDR3 is 14 residues long. Only the CDR3 part of the read is kept: 42 bases, read in frame from the first base. On the study overall, not on this receptor specifically: Blood samples also contained most of the expanded thyroid clonotypes (frequency above 0.001), which suggests that blood repertoires may reflect thyroid immune responses. In validation, the model predicted progression to ophthalmopathy a median of roughly 6.2 months before onset, with over 60% sensitivity and about 72% specificity. A model built on a 13 V-J signature distinguished ophthalmopathy from stable hyperthyroidism, reaching roughly 88% sensitivity and 81.08% specificity in cross-validation and 80%/75% in testing. No statistical method was used to set the sample size in advance, and investigators knew the group allocation.

The TCR beta CDR3 regions were amplified from the RNA transcripts. The TCR CDR3 was subjected to a first round of RT-PCR using the HTBI primer set and the Qiagen OneStep RT-PCR kit. Libraries were constructed in a second round of multiplex PCR, after which size selection and purification were performed. Paired-end sequencing of the libraries was performed with 100 bp reads on an Illumina HiSeq2000. The paper's processing steps were these. SOAPnuke was used to process the raw data, with reads discarded if the reads contained adapters or uncalled bases, had a mean Phred below 15, or lacked an exact constant-primer or identifier match. High-quality paired reads were merged with COPE v1.2.5, and unique nucleotide sequences were defined as clonotypes. MiTCR v1.1 was used to align the clonotypes against IMGT TRBV, TRBD and TRBJ reference segments. The analysis included only V-J combinations with a frequency above 0.0001, which together covered more than 99% of the repertoires. The TCS score was defined as F50 (clonal expansion) divided by E x V (chaos), with BLOSUM62-based TCRdist calculated between CDR3 peptides within each V-J. Welch's t-statistics and random forest reduced around 510 V-J features to under 15, which were used in a naive Bayes classifier (R e1071). TCRdb trimmed public reads at Q25 via fastp, called clones via MiXCR and kept in-frame beta chains. Every entry covers one CDR3 protein and lists the most common genes and DNA from its rows. The V and J calls shown here were made by TCRdb, not taken from the authors' results. The sample has hundreds of thousands of distinct CDR3 sequences on record, roughly 15% of them singletons. Jointly, the top ten make up 34% of the sample.

The sequenced sample consisted of blood. The chain joins TRBV5-1 to TRBJ1-1, with no reliable assignment of the D segment. The clonotype was recovered from a woman in her thirties or forties with Graves' ophthalmopathy. The nucleotides read TGCGCCAGCTCTTTCTGGGCCCTGAACACTGAAGCTTTCTTT. The encoded protein is CASSFWALNTEAFF.